This TCR beta chain was obtained from a study of CD8 T cells in ankylosing spondylitis. Study-wide results and limits: Roughly 8 highly homologous variants made up a TCR beta motif that seemed to typify ankylosing spondylitis blood. Disease-associated clonotypes exhibited CD8+ identity and were relatively infrequent in peripheral blood. The study looked at matched synovial fluid samples from ankylosing spondylitis patients. Disease-linked clones were reported to be significantly enriched there.

Concerning this clonotype itself: Its antigen is as yet unknown. Being one base from a much bigger clone, this may be a read error.

This CDR3 contains 14 residues. A single record per CDR3 protein comes from TCRdb applying MiXCR to the 5' RACE reads. Here the sample spans almost 45,000 distinct CDR3 sequences, approximately 11% being singletons. This TCR was recovered from a male donor with ankylosing spondylitis or in good health (not recorded which). The sample taken for sequencing was blood, either unsorted or a sorted T cell fraction (not recorded which). The gene calls are TRBV12-3 or TRBV12-4 and TRBJ2-1; D remains unclear. CDR3 coding DNA: TGTGCCAGCCGCTTAACCACCCTGTACAATGAGCTGTTCTTC. Encoded protein: CASRLTTLYNELFF.